The sequence of this T cell receptor beta chain was determined in a study of early T cells in non-severe SARS-CoV-2 infection. Study-wide context: Sequencing input comprised bulk RNA from unsorted whole blood; chain pairing was not available.

This clonotype was seen more than once but under ten times. Its antigen is unknown. Individually, cDNA molecules had unique molecular identifiers attached to them. TCRdb processed the 5' RACE reads anew with MiXCR; each CDR3 protein has one entry. This table holds tens of thousands of distinct CDR3 sequences, 7% to 10% found once. Study observations and caveats: CD4 and private specificities were missed by VDJdb matching, which favored anti-spike CD8 responses.

The germline CDR1 and CDR2 sequences are WNHNN and SYGVQD (reference sequence). The CDR3 has 17 amino acids. Germline trimming cut 2 bases from V and 5 bases from J; bases unmatched to any gene: 13. The rearrangement joins TRBV10-1 to TRBJ2-7, with 9 bases identical to TRBD1. The TCR comes from an adult who was a healthcare worker with PCR-confirmed SARS-CoV-2 infection or an uninfected control (not recorded which). Sequences were obtained from whole blood. CDR3 residues: CASSEAYGTGSSDEQYF. The DNA for the CDR3 is TGCGCCAGCAGTGAGGCCTACGGGACAGGGAGTTCTGACGAGCAGTACTTC.